This TCR beta chain was documented in a study of cytomegalovirus exposure and HLA in healthy donors. The study ran its PCR with 60 Vbeta and 13 Jbeta primers. The assay was immunoSEQ multiplex PCR, and TCRdb's table has in-frame clones only and misses some. Seen here are 150,000 to 200,000 clones, 75% to 85% observed once, and the top ten hold 6% to 7.5%. This sequence was found in a man aged 30 to 39 in good health and CMV-seropositive. Sequenced sample: PBMCs.

The CDR3 coding sequence is TGTGCCAGTACCTCGACAGGGGTCCTGAGCAATCAGCCCCAGCATTTT. Protein: CASTSTGVLSNQPQHF. The rearrangement joins TRBV19 to TRBJ1-5; 8 bases are a match to TRBD1. The CDR3 loop spans 16 amino acids. The V segment lost 7 bases and the J segment 1 base; nucleotides outside the gene matches: 9. Germline values: CDR1 LNHDA, CDR2 SQIVND (reference sequence).